Described below is a single TCR beta chain sequence and its context. Antigen: not known. Clones were read by immunoSEQ multiplex PCR, and TCRdb kept only the in-frame ones, dropping some. The sample has 30,000 to 35,000 clones; approximately 91% are singletons. There are 14 residues in the CDR3. CDR1 and CDR2 (germline): SGHTA, FQGNSA. This sample was taken from a study of regulatory dendritic cells for organ transplantation. Broader study findings: Among resting subsets, memory CD8+ cells contained the most alloreactive clonotypes. Considerable individual heterogeneity was seen in alloreactive memory CD8+ T cells. Memory CD8+ clonal expansion seemed more limited with regulatory than mature dendritic cells. Naive T cells showed high diversity, memory cells less, memory CD8+ least.

The chain combines TRBV7-2 with TRBJ2-5; 7 bases line up with TRBD1. The DNA end favors TRBJ2-7, so the J call may be wrong. The sequenced material came from naive CD4+ T cells from blood. Stated subset: CD45RA+ naive T cells. This clonotype originated in a human donor in good health. The CDR3: CASRLGQVSGEQYF. CDR3 bases: TGTGCCAGCAGACTTGGACAGGTGTCTGGCGAGCAGTACTTC.